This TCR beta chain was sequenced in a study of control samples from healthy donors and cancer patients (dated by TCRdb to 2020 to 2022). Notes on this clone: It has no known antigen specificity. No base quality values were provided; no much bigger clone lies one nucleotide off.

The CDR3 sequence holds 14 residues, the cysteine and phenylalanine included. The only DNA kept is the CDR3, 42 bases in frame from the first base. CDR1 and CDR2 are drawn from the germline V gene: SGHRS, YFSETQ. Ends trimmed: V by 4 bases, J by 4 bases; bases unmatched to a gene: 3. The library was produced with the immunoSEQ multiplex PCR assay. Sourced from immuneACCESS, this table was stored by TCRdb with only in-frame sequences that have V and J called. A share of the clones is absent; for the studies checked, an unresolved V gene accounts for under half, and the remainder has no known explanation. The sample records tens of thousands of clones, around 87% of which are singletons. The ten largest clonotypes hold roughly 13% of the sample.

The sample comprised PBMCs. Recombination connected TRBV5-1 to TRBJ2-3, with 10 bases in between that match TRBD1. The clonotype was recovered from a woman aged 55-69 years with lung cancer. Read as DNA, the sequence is TGCGCCAGCAGCAGGGGACAGGGGTCAGATACGCAGTATTTT. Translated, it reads CASSRGQGSDTQYF.